Following are 19 T cell receptor beta chains from one sample sequenced in a study of Ad26.COV2.S vaccination and SARS-CoV-2 variants. Treatment specified: 15 to 20 received Ad26.COV2.S at low or high dose, single or two shots; 5 received placebo; per-sample allocation not given. Material that was analyzed had been drawn on day 63 after the first vaccine or placebo injection. Sequenced by immunoSEQ multiplex PCR; TCRdb stores in-frame clones only, minus some. The data show more than 300,000 clones, about 82% seen once. The sample consisted of peripheral blood, taken in a trial of Ad26.COV2.S vaccine versus placebo. All receptors come from a person aged 18 to 59 who received the Ad26.COV2.S COVID-19 vaccine or a placebo.

The chain links TRBV18 to TRBJ1-1; D may be TRBD1 (5 bases). CDR1 and CDR2 (germline): KGHSH, LQKENI. The CDR3 length is 13 residues. V was trimmed by 3 bases and J by 8 bases, leaving 13 bases between them. This chain's CDR3 is CASSPFRAGEAFF. As DNA, the CDR3 is TGTGCCAGCTCACCCTTCAGGGCGGGGGAAGCTTTCTTT.

This clone came up once. The J gene is TRBJ2-5, the V gene TRBV7-2, with TRBD2 matching 7 bases. The ends lost 1 base at V and 5 bases at J; junction bases unmatched: 7. Germline CDR1 and CDR2: SGHTA and FQGNSA. The CDR3 runs to 15 residues. CDR3 sequence reads: CASSLDGRDQETQYF. The CDR3, as DNA: TGTGCCAGCAGCTTAGATGGGAGGGATCAGGAGACCCAGTACTTC.

CDR3 in DNA: TGTGCCAGCAGCCAAGGGGGTAGTTATGGCTACACCTTC. Protein: CASSQGGSYGYTF. This chain uses TRBV4-2 with TRBJ1-2; no reliable D call. The CDR3 length is 13 residues. V shed 1 base and J shed 5 bases, with 8 bases lying between them. CDR1 and CDR2 (germline): LGHNA, YNFKEQ.

In this sample, this clone turned up once. The chain carries TRBV30 and TRBJ1-3, with D tentatively TRBD1 (6 bases). The CDR3 has 15 amino acids. Germline CDR1 GTSNPN, CDR2 SVGIG (reference sequence). V lost 4 bases and J 4 bases, leaving 17 bases between the germline ends. CDR3 protein: CAWNSHGTLGNTIYF. The CDR3 DNA reads as TGTGCCTGGAACTCCCACGGGACACTGGGAAACACCATATATTTT. The whole variable domain, remainder taken from reference TRBV30 and TRBJ1-3, is SQTIHQWPATLVQPVGSPLSLECTVEGTSNPNLYWYRQAAGRGLQLLFYSVGIGQISSEVPQNLSASRPQDRQFILSSKKLLLSDSGFYLCAWNSHGTLGNTIYFGEGSWLTVV.

J is TRBJ2-7 and V is TRBV15, with no clear D. V shed 0 bases and J shed 0 bases, with 12 bases lying between them. This CDR3 is built from 16 residues. Germline loops: CDR1 LNHNV, CDR2 YYDKDF (reference sequence). CDR3 residues: CATSRDPRPLSYEQYF. DNA of the CDR3: TGTGCCACCAGCAGAGATCCGAGGCCGCTCTCCTACGAGCAGTACTTC.

The chain links TRBV7-9 to TRBJ1-1; 9 nucleotides match TRBD1. The CDR3 totals 15 residues. The germline gives CDR1 SEHNR, CDR2 FQNEAQ (reference sequence). The junction had 9 bases not matched to a gene; V was cut back by 3 bases and J by 7 bases. The CDR3 spells CASSFFRDRVVEAFF. Here the CDR3 DNA reads TGTGCCAGCAGCTTCTTTAGGGACAGGGTTGTTGAAGCTTTCTTT.

V usage is TRBV11-2 and J usage is TRBJ2-7, with TRBD1 identical over 10 bases. Losses at the gene ends were 5 bases for V and 6 bases for J; bases not matched to a gene: 13. The CDR3 totals 16 residues. CDR1 and CDR2 from the germline V gene are SGHAT and FQNNGV. The CDR3 spells CASSKKVWDRGAEQYF. For the CDR3, the DNA is TGTGCCAGCAGCAAAAAAGTCTGGGACAGGGGCGCCGAGCAGTACTTC.

The V and J genes are TRBV2 and TRBJ1-5, with D hard to call. The CDR3 extends over 15 amino acids. The germline V gene encodes CDR1 SNHLY and CDR2 FYNNEI. The ends were cut back, 3 bases at V and 2 bases at J, with 11 bases in the middle. In nucleotides, the CDR3 is TGTGCCAGCAGTGAGCAAGGTCGTGGCAATCAGCCCCAGCATTTT. It translates to CASSEQGRGNQPQHF. The variable domain in full, with the rest retrieved from reference TRBV2 and TRBJ1-5, is EPEVTQTPSHQVTQMGQEVILRCVPISNHLYFYWYRQILGQKVEFLVSFYNNEISEKSEIFDDQFSVERPDGSNFTLKIRSTKLEDSAMYFCASSEQGRGNQPQHFGDGTRLSIL.

This clone was seen only once. V and J are TRBV18 and TRBJ1-4; a weak D match, TRBD1 (6 bases). The CDR3 runs to 17 residues. The V end lost 0 bases, the J end lost 8 bases, and 19 bases lay between the germline ends. Germline V gene sequence: CDR1 KGHSH, CDR2 LQKENI. The CDR3 DNA is TGTGCCAGCTCACCACCGAAAGACAGGCTAGGGGGAGAAAAACTGTTTTTT. This encodes CASSPPKDRLGGEKLFF.

This CDR3 is CASNPLGTGTANYGYTF. CDR3 nucleotide sequence: TGTGCCAGTAATCCTTTAGGGACAGGGACGGCTAACTATGGCTACACCTTC. This chain links TRBV19 with TRBJ1-2, with 9 bases fitting TRBD1. With V trimmed by 7 bases and J by 0 bases, 12 bases remained unmatched. CDR3 length: 17 amino acids. Germline V CDR1 and CDR2: LNHDA, SQIVND (reference sequence).

In regard to this clone: Additional DNA sequences in this sample encode the identical CDR3. This chain connects TRBV7-2 to TRBJ2-3; D tentatively fits TRBD1 or TRBD2 (5 bases each). Germline V lookup: CDR1 SGHTA, CDR2 FQGNSA. The CDR3 is 15 amino acids. Trimming took 0 bases from V and 0 from J, leaving 7 bases between them. As DNA, the CDR3 is TGTGCCAGCAGCTTAGCGGGGGTGAGCACAGATACGCAGTATTTT. Translating gives CASSLAGVSTDTQYF.

V usage is TRBV10-3 and J usage is TRBJ1-5; D call uncertain. The CDR3 sequence is 13 residues long. The V end lost 2 bases, the J end lost 5 bases, and 7 bases lay between the germline ends. Germline assignment: CDR1 ENHRY and CDR2 SYGVKD. The CDR3 region is CAISEDRDQPQHF. CDR3 DNA: TGTGCCATCAGTGAGGACCGGGATCAGCCCCAGCATTTT.

This clone has only a few counts. The V call is TRBV9, the J call TRBJ1-1; D is undetermined. The CDR3 has 15 amino acids. CDR1 and CDR2 from the germline V gene are SGDLS and YYNGEE. Trimming took 0 bases from V and 0 from J, leaving 9 bases between them. The CDR3 protein is CASSVEPVVNTEAFF. The DNA of the CDR3 is TGTGCCAGCAGCGTAGAACCGGTAGTGAACACTGAAGCTTTCTTT.

J is TRBJ2-3 and V is TRBV9; TRBD1 might be the D (6 bases). Germline CDR1 reads SGDLS; CDR2 reads YYNGEE. This CDR3 is built from 13 residues. The V gene lost 3 bases and the J gene lost 11 bases, with 16 bases spanning the gap. CDR3 nucleotides: TGTGCCAGCAGCGACCGTACAGGGTCGCTGCAGTATTTT. This sequence encodes CASSDRTGSLQYF.

The genes are TRBV4-2 and TRBJ1-1; D not resolved. This CDR3 has 13 residues. Deletions cut 0 bases from V and 6 bases from J, with 8 bases between. Germline V gene data show CDR1 as LGHNA and CDR2 as YNFKEQ. The CDR3 reads CASSQDLGSEAFF. The CDR3, as DNA: TGTGCCAGCAGCCAAGATCTGGGGTCTGAAGCTTTCTTT.

The V call is TRBV27, the J call TRBJ1-6; D uncertain. The CDR3 runs to 15 residues. V was shortened by 0 bases and J by 9 bases, with 12 bases between the two germline ends. Germline assignment: CDR1 MNHEY and CDR2 SMNVEV (reference sequence). In DNA form, the CDR3 reads TGTGCCAGCAGTTTATCGTCTGGAATGGGTTCACCCCTCCACTTT. As protein: CASSLSSGMGSPLHF.

V and J are TRBV4-2 and TRBJ2-2; 13 bases line up with TRBD2. CDR3 length: 18 residues. Germline V gene data show CDR1 as LGHNA and CDR2 as YNFKEQ. V lost 0 bases, J lost 4 bases, and 5 bases stayed unmatched. CDR3 protein: CASSQDPTSGGATGELFF. In DNA, the CDR3 is TGTGCCAGCAGCCAAGACCCTACTAGCGGGGGGGCCACCGGGGAGCTGTTTTTT.

This clone was observed a handful of times. V gene TRBV20-1 combines with J gene TRBJ2-3, with D possibly matching TRBD2 (5 bases). Trimming pared 3 bases from V and 8 bases from J, leaving 18 bases between. Per the germline V gene, CDR1 is DFQATT and CDR2 is SNEGSKA (reference sequence). The CDR3 length is 14 residues. The CDR3 spells CSASTSGGSGTQYF. DNA for the CDR3: TGCAGTGCTAGTACCTCGGGCGGGTCGGGTACGCAGTATTTT.

V is TRBV4-3 and J is TRBJ1-2; the match to TRBD1 covers 9 bases. The CDR3 length is 17 residues. Germline V gene data show CDR1 as LGHNA and CDR2 as YSLEER. V was pared by 0 bases and J by 2 bases, with 7 bases of the junction left unmatched. Here the CDR3 reads CASSQDPTGGINYGYTF. The DNA of the CDR3 is TGCGCCAGCAGCCAAGATCCGACAGGGGGTATCAACTATGGCTACACCTTC.